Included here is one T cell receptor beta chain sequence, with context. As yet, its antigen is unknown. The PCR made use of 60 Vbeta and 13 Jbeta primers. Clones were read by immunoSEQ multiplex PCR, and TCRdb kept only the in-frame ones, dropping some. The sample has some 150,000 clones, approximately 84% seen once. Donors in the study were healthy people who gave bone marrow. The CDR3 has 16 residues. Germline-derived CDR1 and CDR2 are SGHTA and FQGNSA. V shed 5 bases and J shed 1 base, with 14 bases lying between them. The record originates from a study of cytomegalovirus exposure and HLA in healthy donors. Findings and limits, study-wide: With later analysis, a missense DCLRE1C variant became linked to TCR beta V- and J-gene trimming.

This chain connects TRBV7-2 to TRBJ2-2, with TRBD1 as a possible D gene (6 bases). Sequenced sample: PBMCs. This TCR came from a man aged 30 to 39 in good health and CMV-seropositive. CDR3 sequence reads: CASSLYPGQNTGELFF. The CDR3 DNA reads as TGTGCCAGCAGCCTGTATCCGGGACAGAACACCGGGGAGCTGTTTTTT.